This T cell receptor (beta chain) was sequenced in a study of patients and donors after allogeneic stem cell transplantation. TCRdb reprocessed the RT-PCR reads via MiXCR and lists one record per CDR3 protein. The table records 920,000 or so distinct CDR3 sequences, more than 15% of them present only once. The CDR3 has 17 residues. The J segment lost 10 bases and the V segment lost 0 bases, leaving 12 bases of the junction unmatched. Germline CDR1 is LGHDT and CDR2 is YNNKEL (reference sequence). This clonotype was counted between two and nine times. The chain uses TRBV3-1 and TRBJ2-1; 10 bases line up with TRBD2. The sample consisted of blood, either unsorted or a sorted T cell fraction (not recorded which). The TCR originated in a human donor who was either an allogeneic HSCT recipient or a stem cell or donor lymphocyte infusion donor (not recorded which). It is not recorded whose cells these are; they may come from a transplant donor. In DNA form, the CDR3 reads TGTGCCAGCAGCCAAGATTATAGCACTAGCGGGACGAAAGAGCAGTTCTTC. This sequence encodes CASSQDYSTSGTKEQFF.